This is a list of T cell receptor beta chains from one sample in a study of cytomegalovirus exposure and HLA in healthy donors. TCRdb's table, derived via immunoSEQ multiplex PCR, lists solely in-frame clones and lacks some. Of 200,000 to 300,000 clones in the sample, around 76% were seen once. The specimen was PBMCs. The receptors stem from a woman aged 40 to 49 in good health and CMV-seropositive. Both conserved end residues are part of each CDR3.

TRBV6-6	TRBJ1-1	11	CVSRENTEAFF
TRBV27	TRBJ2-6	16	CASSDRGRSGANVLTF
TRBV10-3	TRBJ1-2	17	CAITGSQAGTTNYGYTF
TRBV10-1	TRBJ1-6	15	CASSEPGTPSSPLHF
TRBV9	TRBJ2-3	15	CASSVGRGSTDTQYF
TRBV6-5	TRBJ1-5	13	CASGGLSNQPQHF
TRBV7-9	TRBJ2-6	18	CSSSSSGRSLSGANVLTF
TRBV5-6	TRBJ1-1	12	CASSLGLTEAFF
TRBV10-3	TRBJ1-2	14	CAIRHTGIDYGYTF
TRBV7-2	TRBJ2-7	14	CASSPAGLAGPRHF
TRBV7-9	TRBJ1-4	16	CASSVGTGATNEKLFF
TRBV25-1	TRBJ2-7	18	CASSAGLAVTGSSYEQYF
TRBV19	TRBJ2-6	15	CASSTAVRGANVLTF
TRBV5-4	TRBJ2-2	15	CASSLAVGGSGELFF
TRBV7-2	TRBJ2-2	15	CASSLITGGTGELFF
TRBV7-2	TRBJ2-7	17	CASSLGASGRPGYEQYF
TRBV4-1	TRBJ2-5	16	CASSQASGGAVKTQYF
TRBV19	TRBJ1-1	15	CASSIVSGVGTEAFF
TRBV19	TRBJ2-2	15	CASRPGQWNTGELFF
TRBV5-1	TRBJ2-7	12	CASSRGTGAQYF
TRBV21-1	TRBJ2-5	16	CAGGKSGTGRRETQYF
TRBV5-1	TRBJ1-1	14	CASSVGDRAIEAFF
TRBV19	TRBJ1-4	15	CASSNSGIPSEKLFF
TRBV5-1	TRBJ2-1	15	CASSLDGGAHNEQFF
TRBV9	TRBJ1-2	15	CASSGGQEHNYGYTF
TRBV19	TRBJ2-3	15	CASTPRTASTDTQYF
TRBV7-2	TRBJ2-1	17	CASSRPPGTGDYNEQFF
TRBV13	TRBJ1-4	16	CASSSRGDRGREKLFF
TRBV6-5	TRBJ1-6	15	CASNVQGASNSPLHF
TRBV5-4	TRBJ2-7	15	CASSLEWGRTYEQYF
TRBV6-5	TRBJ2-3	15	CASSRGAGSTDTQYF
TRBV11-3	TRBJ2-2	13	CASSLVETGELFF
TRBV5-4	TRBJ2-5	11	CASSSQETQYF
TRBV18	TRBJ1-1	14	CASSPQGSNTEAFF
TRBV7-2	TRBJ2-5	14	CASSPDRALETQYF
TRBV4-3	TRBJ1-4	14	CASSQPLKNEKLFF
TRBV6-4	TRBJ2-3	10	CAIGDHTQYF
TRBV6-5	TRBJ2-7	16	CASSYAGTGTSYEQYF
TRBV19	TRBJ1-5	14	CASSRDRERQPQHF
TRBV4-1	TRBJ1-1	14	CASSDRGPNTEAFF
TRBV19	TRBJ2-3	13	CASGSQGQDTQYF
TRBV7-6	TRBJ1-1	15	CASRTGQGMNTEAFF